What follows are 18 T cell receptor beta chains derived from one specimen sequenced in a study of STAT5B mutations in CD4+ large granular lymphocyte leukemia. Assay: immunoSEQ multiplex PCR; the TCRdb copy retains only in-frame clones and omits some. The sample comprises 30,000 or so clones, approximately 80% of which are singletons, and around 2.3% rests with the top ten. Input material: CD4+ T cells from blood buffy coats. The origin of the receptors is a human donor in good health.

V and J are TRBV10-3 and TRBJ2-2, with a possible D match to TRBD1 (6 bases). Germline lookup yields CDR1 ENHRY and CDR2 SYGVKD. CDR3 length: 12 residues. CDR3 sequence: CASGAATGELFF. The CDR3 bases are TGTGCTTCAGGGGCTGCCACCGGGGAGCTGTTTTTT.

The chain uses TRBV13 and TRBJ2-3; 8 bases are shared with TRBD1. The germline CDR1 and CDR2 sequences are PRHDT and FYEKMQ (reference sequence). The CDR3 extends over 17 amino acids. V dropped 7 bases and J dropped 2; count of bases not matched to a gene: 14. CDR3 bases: TGTGCCAGCAACCCGAAGACAGGGGCCCTGATCACAGATACGCAGTATTTT. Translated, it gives CASNPKTGALITDTQYF.

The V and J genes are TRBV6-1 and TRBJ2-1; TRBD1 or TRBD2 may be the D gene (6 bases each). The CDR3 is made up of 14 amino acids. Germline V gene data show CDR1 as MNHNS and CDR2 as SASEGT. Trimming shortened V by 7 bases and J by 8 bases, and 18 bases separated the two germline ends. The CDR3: CASNKRGTSHEQFF. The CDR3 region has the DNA TGTGCCAGCAACAAAAGGGGGACTTCACATGAGCAGTTCTTC.

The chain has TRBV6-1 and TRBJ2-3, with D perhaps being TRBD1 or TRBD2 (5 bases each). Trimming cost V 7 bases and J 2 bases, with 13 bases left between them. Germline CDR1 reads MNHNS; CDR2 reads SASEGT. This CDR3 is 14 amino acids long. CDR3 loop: CASMEAGPTDTQYF. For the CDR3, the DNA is TGTGCCAGCATGGAGGCAGGGCCCACAGATACGCAGTATTTT.

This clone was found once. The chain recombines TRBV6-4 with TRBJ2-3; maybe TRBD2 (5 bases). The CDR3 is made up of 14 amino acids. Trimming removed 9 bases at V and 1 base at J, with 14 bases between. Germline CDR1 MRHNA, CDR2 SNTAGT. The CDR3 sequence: CARGRRRGTDTQYF. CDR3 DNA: TGTGCCAGAGGTAGGCGGCGGGGCACAGATACGCAGTATTTT.

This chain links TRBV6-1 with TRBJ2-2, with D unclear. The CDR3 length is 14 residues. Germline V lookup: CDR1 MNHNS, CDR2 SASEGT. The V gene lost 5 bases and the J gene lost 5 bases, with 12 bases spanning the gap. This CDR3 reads CASSLKPVTGELFF. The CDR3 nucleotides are TGTGCCAGCAGTCTAAAACCTGTAACCGGGGAGCTGTTTTTT.

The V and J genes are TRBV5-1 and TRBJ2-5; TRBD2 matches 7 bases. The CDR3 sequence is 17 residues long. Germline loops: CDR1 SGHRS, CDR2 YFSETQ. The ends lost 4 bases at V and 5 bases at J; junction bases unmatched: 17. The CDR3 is CASSQTLATKSGETQYF. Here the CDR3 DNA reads TGCGCCAGCAGCCAGACACTAGCGACAAAAAGTGGGGAGACCCAGTACTTC.

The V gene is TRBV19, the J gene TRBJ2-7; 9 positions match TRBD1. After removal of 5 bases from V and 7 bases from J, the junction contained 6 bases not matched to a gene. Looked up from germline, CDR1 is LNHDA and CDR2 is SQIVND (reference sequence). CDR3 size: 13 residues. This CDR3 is CASSLNRGQEQYF. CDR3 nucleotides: TGTGCCAGTAGTTTAAACAGGGGGCAAGAGCAGTACTTC.

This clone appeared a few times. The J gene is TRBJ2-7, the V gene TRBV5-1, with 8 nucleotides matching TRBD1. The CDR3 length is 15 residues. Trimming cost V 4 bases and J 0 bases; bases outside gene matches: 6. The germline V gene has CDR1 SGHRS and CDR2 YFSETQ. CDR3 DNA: TGCGCCAGCAGCCCCCAGGGGGCGGCCTCCTACGAGCAGTACTTC. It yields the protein CASSPQGAASYEQYF.

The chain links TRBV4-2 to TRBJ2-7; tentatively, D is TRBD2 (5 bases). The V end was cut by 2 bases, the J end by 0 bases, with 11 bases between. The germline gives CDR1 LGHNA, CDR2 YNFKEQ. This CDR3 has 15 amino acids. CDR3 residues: CASSQSVGISYEQYF. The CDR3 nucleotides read TGTGCCAGCAGCCAATCGGTCGGGATCTCCTACGAGCAGTACTTC.

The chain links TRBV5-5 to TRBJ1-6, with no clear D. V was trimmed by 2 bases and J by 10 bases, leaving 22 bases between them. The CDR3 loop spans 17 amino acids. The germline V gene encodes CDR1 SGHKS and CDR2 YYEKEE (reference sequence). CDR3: CASSFAAGGLSRSPLHF. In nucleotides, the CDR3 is TGTGCCAGCAGCTTTGCAGCAGGAGGACTCTCTAGGTCACCCCTCCACTTT.

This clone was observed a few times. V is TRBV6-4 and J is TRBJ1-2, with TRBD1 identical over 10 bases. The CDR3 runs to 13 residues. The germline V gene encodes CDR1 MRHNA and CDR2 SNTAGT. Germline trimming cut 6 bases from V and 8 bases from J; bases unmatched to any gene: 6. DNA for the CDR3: TGTGCCAGCAGCGGGACAGGGGAGGGCGGCTACACCTTC. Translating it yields CASSGTGEGGYTF.

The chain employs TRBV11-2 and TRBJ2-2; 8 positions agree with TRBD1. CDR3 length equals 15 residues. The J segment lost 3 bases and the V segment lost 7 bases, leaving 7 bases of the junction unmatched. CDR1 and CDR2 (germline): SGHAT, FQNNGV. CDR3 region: CASTPGTGDTGELFF. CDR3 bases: TGTGCCAGCACCCCCGGGACAGGAGACACCGGGGAGCTGTTTTTT.

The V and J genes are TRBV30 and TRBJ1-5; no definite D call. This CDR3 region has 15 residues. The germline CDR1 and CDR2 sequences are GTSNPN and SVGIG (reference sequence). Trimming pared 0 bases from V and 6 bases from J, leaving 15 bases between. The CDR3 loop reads CAWSVPVGPAQPQHF. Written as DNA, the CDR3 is TGTGCCTGGAGTGTACCTGTGGGTCCTGCTCAGCCCCAGCATTTT.

This CDR3 is CASGIYTEAFF. The DNA for the CDR3 is TGTGCCAGCGGGATCTACACTGAAGCTTTCTTT. The rearrangement uses TRBV28 and TRBJ1-1; D unresolved. Germline loops: CDR1 MDHEN, CDR2 SYDVKM. With 8 bases removed from V and 3 bases from J, the gap between germline ends came to 7 bases. The CDR3 loop spans 11 amino acids. Drawing the rest from reference TRBV28 and TRBJ1-1, the complete variable domain is DVKVTQSSRYLVKRTGEKVFLECVQDMDHENMFWYRQDPGLGLRLIYFSYDVKMKEKGDIPEGYSVSREKKERFSLILESASTNQTSMYLCASGIYTEAFFGQGTRLTVV.

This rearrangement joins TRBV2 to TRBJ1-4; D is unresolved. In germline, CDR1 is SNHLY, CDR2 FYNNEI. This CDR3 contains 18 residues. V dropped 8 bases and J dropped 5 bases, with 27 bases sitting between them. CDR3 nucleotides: TGTGCCAGCCAAACCCGGAGGGCCAGCGGTTTGGGGAATGAAAAACTGTTTTTT. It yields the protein CASQTRRASGLGNEKLFF.

Here the CDR3 reads CASRLAGRPYEQYF. The CDR3 DNA is TGTGCCAGCAGGTTAGCGGGACGCCCCTACGAGCAGTACTTC. This chain connects TRBV27 to TRBJ2-7; 8 bases are a match to TRBD2. The germline V gene has CDR1 MNHEY and CDR2 SMNVEV (reference sequence). After removal of 6 bases from V and 2 bases from J, the junction contained 6 bases not matched to a gene. This CDR3 is built from 14 residues.

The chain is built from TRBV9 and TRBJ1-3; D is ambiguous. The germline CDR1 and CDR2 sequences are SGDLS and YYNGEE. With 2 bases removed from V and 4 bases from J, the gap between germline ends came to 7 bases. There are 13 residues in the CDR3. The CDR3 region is CASSVGRGNTIYF. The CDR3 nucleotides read TGTGCCAGCAGCGTGGGCAGAGGAAACACCATATATTTT. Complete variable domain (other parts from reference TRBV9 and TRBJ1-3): DSGVTQTPKHLITATGQRVTLRCSPRSGDLSVYWYQQSLDQGLQFLIQYYNGEERAKGNILERFSAQQFPDLHSELNLSSLELGDSALYFCASSVGRGNTIYFGEGSWLTVV.